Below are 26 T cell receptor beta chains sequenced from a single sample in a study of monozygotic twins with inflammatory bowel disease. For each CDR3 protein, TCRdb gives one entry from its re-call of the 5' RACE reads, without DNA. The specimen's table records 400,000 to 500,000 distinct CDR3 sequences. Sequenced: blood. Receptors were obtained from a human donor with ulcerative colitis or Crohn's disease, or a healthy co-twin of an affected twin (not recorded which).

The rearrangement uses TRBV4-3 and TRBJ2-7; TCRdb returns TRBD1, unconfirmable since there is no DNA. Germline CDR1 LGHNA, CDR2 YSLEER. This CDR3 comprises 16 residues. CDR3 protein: CASKKPPPRTHYEQYF.

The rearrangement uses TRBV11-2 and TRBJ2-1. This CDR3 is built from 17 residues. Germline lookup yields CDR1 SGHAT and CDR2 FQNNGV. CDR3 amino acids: CASSLDYPSKPYNEQFF. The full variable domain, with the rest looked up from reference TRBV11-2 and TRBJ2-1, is EAGVAQSPRYKIIEKRQSVAFWCNPISGHATLYWYQQILGQGPKLLIQFQNNGVVDDSQLPKDRFSAERLKGVDSTLKIQPAKLEDSAVYLCASSLDYPSKPYNEQFFGPGTRLTVL.

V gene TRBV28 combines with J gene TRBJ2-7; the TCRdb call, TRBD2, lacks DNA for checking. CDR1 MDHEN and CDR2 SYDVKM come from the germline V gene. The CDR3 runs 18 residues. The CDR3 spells CATATFGTSGAGSYEQYF.

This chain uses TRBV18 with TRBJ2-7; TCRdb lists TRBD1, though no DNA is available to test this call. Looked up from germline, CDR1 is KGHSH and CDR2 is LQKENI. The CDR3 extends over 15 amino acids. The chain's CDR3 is CASSPPGRPGYEQYF.

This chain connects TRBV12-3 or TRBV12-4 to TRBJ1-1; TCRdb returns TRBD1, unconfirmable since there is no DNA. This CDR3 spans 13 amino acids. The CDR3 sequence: CASHREPNTEAFF.

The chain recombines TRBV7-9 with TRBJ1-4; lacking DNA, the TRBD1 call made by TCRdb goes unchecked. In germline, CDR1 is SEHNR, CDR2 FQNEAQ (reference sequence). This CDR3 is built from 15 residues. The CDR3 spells CASSFDRDLGEKLFF. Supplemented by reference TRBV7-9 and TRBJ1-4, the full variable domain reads DTGVSQNPRHKITKRGQNVTFRCDPISEHNRLYWYRQTLGQGPEFLTYFQNEAQLEKSRLLSDRFSAERPKGSFSTLEIQRTEQGDSAMYLCASSFDRDLGEKLFFGSGTQLSVL.

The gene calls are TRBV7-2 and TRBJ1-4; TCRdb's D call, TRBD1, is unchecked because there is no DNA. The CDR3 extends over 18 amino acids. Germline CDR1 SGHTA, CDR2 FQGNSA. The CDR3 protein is CASSLGFPNRGTNEKLFF.

The chain's CDR3 is CASSLAGGGPNSPLHF. The chain carries TRBV5-5 and TRBJ1-6; TCRdb lists TRBD1, though no DNA is available to test this call. The CDR3 length is 16 residues. Germline values: CDR1 SGHKS, CDR2 YYEKEE (reference sequence).

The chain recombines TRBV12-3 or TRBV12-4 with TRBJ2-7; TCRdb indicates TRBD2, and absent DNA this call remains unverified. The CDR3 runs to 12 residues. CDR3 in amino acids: CASSLWGEEQYF.

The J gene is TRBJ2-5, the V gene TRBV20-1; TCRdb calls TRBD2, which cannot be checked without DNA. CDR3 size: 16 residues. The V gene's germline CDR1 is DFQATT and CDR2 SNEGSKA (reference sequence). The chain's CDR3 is CSAAPGLAGGPGTQYF.

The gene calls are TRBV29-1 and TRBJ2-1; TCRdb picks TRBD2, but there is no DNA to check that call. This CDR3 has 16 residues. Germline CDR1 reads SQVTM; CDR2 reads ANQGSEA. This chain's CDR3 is CSVEDVEGGPYNEQFF.

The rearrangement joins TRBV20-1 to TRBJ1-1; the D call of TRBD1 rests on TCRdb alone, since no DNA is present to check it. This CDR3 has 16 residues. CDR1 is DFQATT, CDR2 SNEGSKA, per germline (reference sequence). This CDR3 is CSARDGGYRSGTEAFF.

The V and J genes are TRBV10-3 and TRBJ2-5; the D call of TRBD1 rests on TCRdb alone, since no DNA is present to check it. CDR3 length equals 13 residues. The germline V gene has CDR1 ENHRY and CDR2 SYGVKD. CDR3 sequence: CAIRERGQETQYF.

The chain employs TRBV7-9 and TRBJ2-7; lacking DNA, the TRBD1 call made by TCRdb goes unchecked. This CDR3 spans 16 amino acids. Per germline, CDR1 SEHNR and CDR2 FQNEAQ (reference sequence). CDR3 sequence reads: CASSLPQGPVGYEQYF.

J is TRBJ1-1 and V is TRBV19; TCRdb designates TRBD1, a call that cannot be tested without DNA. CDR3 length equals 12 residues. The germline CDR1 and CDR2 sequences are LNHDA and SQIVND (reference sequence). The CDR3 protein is CASKRGANEAFF.

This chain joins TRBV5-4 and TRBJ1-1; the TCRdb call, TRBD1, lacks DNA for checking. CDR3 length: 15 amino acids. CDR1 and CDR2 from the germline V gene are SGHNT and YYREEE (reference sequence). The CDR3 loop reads CASSGGDRQNTEAFF.

The CDR3 loop is CASSEPGAGPSYEQYF. The chain links TRBV2 to TRBJ2-7; the TCRdb D gene call, TRBD2, has no DNA to confirm it. There are 16 residues in the CDR3. Germline V CDR1 and CDR2: SNHLY, FYNNEI. Full variable domain (remainder filled in from reference TRBV2 and TRBJ2-7): EPEVTQTPSHQVTQMGQEVILRCVPISNHLYFYWYRQILGQKVEFLVSFYNNEISEKSEIFDDQFSVERPDGSNFTLKIRSTKLEDSAMYFCASSEPGAGPSYEQYFGPGTRLTVT.

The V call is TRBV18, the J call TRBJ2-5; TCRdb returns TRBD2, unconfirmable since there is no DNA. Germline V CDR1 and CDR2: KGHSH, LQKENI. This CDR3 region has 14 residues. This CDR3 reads CASSQTSVLETQYF.

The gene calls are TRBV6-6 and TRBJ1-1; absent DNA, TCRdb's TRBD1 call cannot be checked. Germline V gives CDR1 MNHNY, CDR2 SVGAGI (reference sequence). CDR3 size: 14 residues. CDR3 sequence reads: CASRREGQNTEAFF.

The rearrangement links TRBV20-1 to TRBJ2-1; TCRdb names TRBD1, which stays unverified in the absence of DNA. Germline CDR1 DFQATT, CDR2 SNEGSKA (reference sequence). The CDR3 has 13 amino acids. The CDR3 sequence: CSARQGARNEQFF.

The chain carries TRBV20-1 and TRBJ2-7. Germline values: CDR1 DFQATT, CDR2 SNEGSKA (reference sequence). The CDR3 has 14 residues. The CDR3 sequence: CSARVTTVSYEQYF.

This chain's CDR3 is CASREQASTDTQYF. V gene TRBV19 combines with J gene TRBJ2-3. The CDR3 consists of 14 residues. Per germline, CDR1 LNHDA and CDR2 SQIVND (reference sequence).

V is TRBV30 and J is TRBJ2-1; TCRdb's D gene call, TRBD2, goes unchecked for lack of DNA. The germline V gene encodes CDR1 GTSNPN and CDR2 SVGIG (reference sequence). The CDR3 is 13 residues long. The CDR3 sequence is CAWASGGYNEQFF.

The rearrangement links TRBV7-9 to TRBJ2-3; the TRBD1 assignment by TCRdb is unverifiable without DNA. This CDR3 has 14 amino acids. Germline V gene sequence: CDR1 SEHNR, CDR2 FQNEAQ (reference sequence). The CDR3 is CASSHDRGVDTQYF.

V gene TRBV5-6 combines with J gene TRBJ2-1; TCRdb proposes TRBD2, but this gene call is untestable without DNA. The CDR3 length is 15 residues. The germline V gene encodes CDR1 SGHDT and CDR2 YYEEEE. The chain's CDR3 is CASSFLSGREHEQFF.

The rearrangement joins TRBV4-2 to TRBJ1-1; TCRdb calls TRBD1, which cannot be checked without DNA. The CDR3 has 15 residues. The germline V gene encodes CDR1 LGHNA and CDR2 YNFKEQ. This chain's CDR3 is CASSQSPAQNTEAFF.